What follows are 29 T cell receptor beta chains derived from one specimen sequenced in a study of blood T cells in healthy people across ages. Alongside a J-beta primer mix, a sample-barcoded 5' primer served in a second PCR lasting 7 to 11 cycles. TCRdb used MiXCR to reprocess the 5' RACE reads, holding one entry per CDR3 protein. The sample lists hundreds of thousands of distinct CDR3 sequences, more than 35% occurring once. The sample was blood. These receptors all stem from a man older than 75 in good health.

This clonotype has ten or more counts. This chain connects TRBV6-1 to TRBJ1-2; D call uncertain. Trimming removed 2 bases at V and 6 bases at J, with 13 bases between. Looked up from germline, CDR1 is MNHNS and CDR2 is SASEGT. There are 14 residues in the CDR3. The CDR3 region has the DNA TGTGCCAGCAGTGAAACGATAGGTGTTAATGGCTACACCTTC. As protein: CASSETIGVNGYTF.

A few counts support this clonotype. The chain joins TRBV6-6 to TRBJ1-2, with TRBD1 matching over 10 bases. Germline values: CDR1 MNHNY, CDR2 SVGAGI (reference sequence). V trimming: 7 bases; J trimming: 8 bases; junction bases outside the gene matches: 7. This CDR3 region has 13 residues. For the CDR3, the DNA is TGTGCCAGCACTCGACAGGGGGCGTGGGGCTACACCTTC. The encoded protein is CASTRQGAWGYTF.

V usage is TRBV20-1 and J usage is TRBJ2-3; 9 bases match TRBD2. Germline V CDR1 and CDR2: DFQATT, SNEGSKA (reference sequence). The ends lost 6 bases at V and 2 bases at J; junction bases unmatched: 12. The CDR3 has 16 amino acids. The CDR3 loop is CSAPNSGTSYTDTQYF. In DNA, the CDR3 is TGCAGTGCCCCTAACTCCGGGACTAGCTACACAGATACGCAGTATTTT.

The rearrangement links TRBV28 to TRBJ2-7; 7 nucleotides align to TRBD2. The CDR3 has 15 amino acids. Germline CDR1 MDHEN, CDR2 SYDVKM. Trimming cost V 7 bases and J 0 bases; bases outside gene matches: 9. CDR3 in amino acids: CASTIGSSGSYEQYF. DNA of the CDR3: TGTGCCAGCACTATAGGGTCTAGCGGCTCCTACGAGCAGTACTTC. The variable domain in full, with the rest retrieved from reference TRBV28 and TRBJ2-7, is DVKVTQSSRYLVKRTGEKVFLECVQDMDHENMFWYRQDPGLGLRLIYFSYDVKMKEKGDIPEGYSVSREKKERFSLILESASTNQTSMYLCASTIGSSGSYEQYFGPGTRLTVT.

This clonotype was detected a few times. J is TRBJ2-3 and V is TRBV7-2; D not certain. Germline V gene sequence: CDR1 SGHTA, CDR2 FQGNSA. V was cut by 2 bases and J by 5 bases, with 11 bases left in between. This CDR3 is built from 14 residues. The CDR3 region is CASSLRVGRDTQYF. CDR3 coding DNA: TGTGCCAGCAGCTTAAGGGTCGGGCGAGATACGCAGTATTTT.

The genes are TRBV2 and TRBJ1-2; the match to TRBD1 covers 8 bases. The trim removed 8 bases at V and 6 bases at J, leaving 5 bases unmatched. This CDR3 comprises 12 residues. CDR1 and CDR2 (germline): SNHLY, FYNNEI. The CDR3 nucleotides are TGTGCCAGCCGACAGGGGTTCAATGGCTACACCTTC. As protein: CASRQGFNGYTF.

The V call is TRBV19, the J call TRBJ2-1; 12 bases map to TRBD2. The germline V gene has CDR1 LNHDA and CDR2 SQIVND (reference sequence). CDR3 length equals 15 residues. V shed 3 bases, J shed 9 bases, and the junction held 6 bases outside the gene matches. CDR3 loop: CASSMASGRAGEQFF. Here the CDR3 DNA reads TGTGCCAGTAGTATGGCTAGCGGGAGGGCCGGTGAGCAGTTCTTC.

V is TRBV28 and J is TRBJ2-7; 8 nucleotides match TRBD2. This CDR3 has 16 amino acids. J lost 7 bases, V lost 6 bases, and 17 bases had no gene match. The germline gives CDR1 MDHEN, CDR2 SYDVKM. The CDR3 region is CASSSGGAGVHNEQYF. Here the CDR3 DNA reads TGTGCCAGCAGCTCCGGGGGAGCGGGAGTGCACAATGAGCAGTACTTC.

The genes are TRBV6-1 and TRBJ2-5; perhaps TRBD2 as D (6 bases). V was clipped by 6 bases and J by 3 bases, with 26 bases between them. Looked up from germline, CDR1 is MNHNS and CDR2 is SASEGT. The CDR3 runs 18 residues. The CDR3 nucleotides read TGTGCCAGCAGCCGGGACCTCCACTTAGGAGGAGGGGAAGAGACCCAGTACTTC. Protein product: CASSRDLHLGGGEETQYF.

This chain connects TRBV12-3 or TRBV12-4 to TRBJ2-5; 7 nucleotides align to TRBD1. V shed 6 bases, J shed 4 bases, and the junction held 8 bases outside the gene matches. The CDR3 is made up of 14 amino acids. The CDR3: CASRIGTAAETQYF. The CDR3 nucleotides read TGTGCCAGCAGGATTGGGACAGCAGCAGAGACCCAGTACTTC.

This clonotype was picked up a small number of times. The chain links TRBV12-3 or TRBV12-4 to TRBJ2-1, with TRBD1 identical over 9 bases. The CDR3 contains 15 residues. The J segment lost 5 bases and the V segment lost 7 bases, leaving 9 bases of the junction unmatched. The CDR3 reads CASTPGTGWDNEQFF. In nucleotides, the CDR3 is TGTGCCAGCACCCCAGGGACAGGGTGGGACAATGAGCAGTTCTTC.

This clonotype appeared a few times. The CDR3 spells CSAISRNSNQPQHF. As DNA, the CDR3 is TGCAGTGCTATCTCCCGCAATAGCAATCAGCCCCAGCATTTT. This chain connects TRBV20-1 to TRBJ1-5; the D is unclear. The V gene lost 4 bases and the J gene lost 0 bases, with 10 bases spanning the gap. The CDR3 is 14 amino acids. Germline lookup yields CDR1 DFQATT and CDR2 SNEGSKA (reference sequence).

This clonotype was seen only a few times. Mismatch with germline at one junction end may stem from a read error. V gene TRBV6-5 combines with J gene TRBJ2-6, with TRBD2 matching 9 bases. Looked up from germline, CDR1 is MNHEY and CDR2 is SVGAGI. The CDR3 loop spans 17 amino acids. The DNA of the CDR3 is TGTGCCAGCAGTTCAGTAGCGGGAGCGTCTGGGGCCAGCGTCCTGACTTTC. Its protein is CASSSVAGASGASVLTF.

With regard to this clonotype: Being one base from a much bigger clone, this may be a read error. The chain is built from TRBV12-3 or TRBV12-4 and TRBJ2-4, with a weak D call TRBD1 (6 bases). V lost 4 bases and J 13 bases, leaving 8 bases between the germline ends. The CDR3 sequence is 10 residues long. CDR3 nucleotide sequence: TGTGCCAGCAGTTCGGGACACCAGTACTTC. This codes for CASSSGHQYF.

This clonotype was detected only once. The chain carries TRBV10-3 and TRBJ2-3; the match to TRBD2 covers 13 bases. V shed 6 bases, J shed 1 base, and the junction held 7 bases outside the gene matches. The CDR3 runs to 17 residues. The V gene's germline CDR1 is ENHRY and CDR2 SYGVKD. In DNA, the CDR3 is TGTGCCATCAGCCCCGGGACTAGCGGGATGGGCACAGATACGCAGTATTTT. Protein sequence: CAISPGTSGMGTDTQYF.

The rearrangement links TRBV9 to TRBJ2-7; possible D gene TRBD2, 5 bases. The CDR3 totals 13 residues. Per the germline V gene, CDR1 is SGDLS and CDR2 is YYNGEE. Trimming shortened V by 3 bases and J by 7 bases, and 14 bases separated the two germline ends. CDR3 nucleotide sequence: TGTGCCAGCAGCGGGACTCCCCCACTAGAGCAGTACTTC. This encodes CASSGTPPLEQYF.

As concerns this clonotype: The junction does not match germline at one end; this may be a read error. The CDR3 DNA is TGTGCCAGCAGTTTCAGTCTGGGCAATCAGCCCCGGCATTTT. Its protein product is CASSFSLGNQPRHF. This chain uses TRBV28 with TRBJ1-5; no clear D gene. The CDR3 is 14 amino acids. From germline, CDR1 is MDHEN and CDR2 SYDVKM.

This clonotype turned up a few times. The chain recombines TRBV20-1 with TRBJ2-1; the match to TRBD1 covers 8 bases. Trimming removed 4 bases from V and 2 bases from J; junction bases left unmatched: 4. This CDR3 has 14 residues. The V gene's germline CDR1 is DFQATT and CDR2 SNEGSKA (reference sequence). CDR3 bases: TGCAGTGCTACCGCAGGGGGCGCCTACAATGAGCAGTTCTTC. It codes for CSATAGGAYNEQFF.

The chain joins TRBV30 to TRBJ1-2; 7 positions match TRBD1. V gave up 3 bases and J gave up 8 bases; unmatched junction bases: 18. Germline V gene sequence: CDR1 GTSNPN, CDR2 SVGIG (reference sequence). This CDR3 comprises 16 residues. CDR3 residues: CAWRGKDRAPWKGYTF. CDR3 in DNA: TGTGCCTGGAGGGGTAAAGACAGGGCTCCCTGGAAGGGCTACACCTTC.

The rearrangement joins TRBV4-3 to TRBJ2-7; the match to TRBD2 covers 14 bases. The length of the CDR3 is 16 residues. Trimming cost V 0 bases and J 6 bases; bases outside gene matches: 4. Germline loops: CDR1 LGHNA, CDR2 YSLEER. The CDR3 is CASSQEPGLAGVEQYF. CDR3 DNA sequence: TGCGCCAGCAGCCAAGAACCGGGACTAGCGGGAGTCGAGCAGTACTTC.

In the case of this clonotype: A much larger clone differs by one base, so this may be a read error. Written as DNA, the CDR3 is TGCAGTGCCACCGTGACTAGCGGTTTCAATGAGCAGTTCTTC. This sequence encodes CSATVTSGFNEQFF. The chain carries TRBV20-1 and TRBJ2-1, with 9 bases identical to TRBD2. J lost 6 bases, V lost 6 bases, and 9 bases had no gene match. CDR1 is DFQATT, CDR2 SNEGSKA, per germline (reference sequence). This CDR3 region has 14 residues.

The CDR3 bases are TGTGCCAGCAGCTTCGTCCTAGGAGCGGTCGGAGAGACCCAGTACTTC. The encoded protein is CASSFVLGAVGETQYF. The J gene is TRBJ2-5, the V gene TRBV7-2; TRBD2 is a possible D gene (5 bases). V was clipped by 3 bases and J by 4 bases, with 18 bases between them. The CDR3 runs 16 residues. Germline V gene lookup returns CDR1 SGHTA and CDR2 FQGNSA.

This chain's CDR3 is CASSFPQATSGRGKEQYF. The CDR3 DNA is TGTGCCAGCAGTTTCCCCCAAGCGACTAGCGGGAGAGGAAAAGAGCAGTACTTC. The chain couples TRBV27 to TRBJ2-7; 12 nucleotides match TRBD2. The CDR3 has 18 residues. V lost 3 bases and J lost 7; bases outside the gene matches: 16. The germline CDR1 and CDR2 sequences are MNHEY and SMNVEV (reference sequence).

CDR3 region: CASTAAGTDTGELFF. CDR3 sequence (DNA): TGTGCCAGCACCGCGGCCGGGACAGACACCGGGGAGCTGTTTTTT. The chain has TRBV6-2 or TRBV6-3 and TRBJ2-2, with 7 bases identical to TRBD1. Germline V gives CDR1 MNHEY, CDR2 SVGEGT. CDR3 length: 15 amino acids. The trim removed 7 bases at V and 3 bases at J, leaving 8 bases unmatched.

This clonotype has a count of ten or more. The genes are TRBV18 and TRBJ2-3; D possibly corresponds to TRBD1 (6 bases). Germline V CDR1 and CDR2: KGHSH, LQKENI. The ends were cut back, 2 bases at V and 2 bases at J, with 17 bases in the middle. This CDR3 comprises 17 residues. The CDR3 sequence: CASSPALGAPDTDTQYF. The CDR3 nucleotides read TGTGCCAGCTCACCAGCACTGGGGGCCCCGGACACAGATACGCAGTATTTT.

The rearrangement uses TRBV13 and TRBJ2-7, with TRBD1 matching 10 bases. J gave up 3 bases and V 5 bases, and 7 bases lay outside the gene matches. This CDR3 has 15 residues. Germline CDR1 and CDR2: PRHDT and FYEKMQ (reference sequence). CDR3 loop: CASSVTGTGVYEQYF. CDR3 in DNA: TGTGCCAGCAGCGTAACCGGGACAGGGGTCTACGAGCAGTACTTC.

The chain employs TRBV5-1 and TRBJ2-2, with 7 bases identical to TRBD1. Germline V gene data show CDR1 as SGHRS and CDR2 as YFSETQ. The trim removed 3 bases at V and 9 bases at J, leaving 5 bases unmatched. The CDR3 extends over 13 amino acids. CDR3 sequence: CASSYGTARELFF. As DNA, the CDR3 is TGCGCCAGCAGCTACGGGACAGCCAGGGAGCTGTTTTTT.

The chain couples TRBV12-3 or TRBV12-4 to TRBJ2-7; TRBD2 is a possible D gene (5 bases). The V end was cut by 5 bases, the J end by 0 bases, with 14 bases between. The CDR3 totals 15 residues. DNA for the CDR3: TGTGCCAGCAGTACCGGTAGCGAGTCCTCCTACGAGCAGTACTTC. Encoded protein: CASSTGSESSYEQYF.

For the CDR3, the DNA is TGCGCCAGCAGCTCCGGGACTAGGGTCACAGATACGCAGTATTTT. This translates into CASSSGTRVTDTQYF. The gene calls are TRBV5-1 and TRBJ2-3; TRBD2 agrees at 8 bases. Germline V gene sequence: CDR1 SGHRS, CDR2 YFSETQ. The junction had 5 bases not matched to a gene; V was cut back by 3 bases and J by 2 bases. CDR3 length: 15 amino acids.